The 29 T cell receptor beta chains presented below share a single source sample, sequenced in a study of identical twins. From the 5' RACE reads, TCRdb called clonotypes with MiXCR, one entry per CDR3 protein. The data hold hundreds of thousands of distinct CDR3 sequences, with 8.6% observed a single time. This same sample was also taken into another study, of yellow fever vaccine responses in identical twins.

What was sequenced was PBMCs. Receptor source: a woman under 30 in good health.

This chain links TRBV20-1 with TRBJ2-3, with 12 bases aligning to TRBD2. The CDR3 extends over 13 amino acids. J was trimmed by 7 bases and V by 6 bases; bases with no gene match: 5. CDR1 DFQATT and CDR2 SNEGSKA come from the germline V gene (reference sequence). The chain's CDR3 is CSAFGLAGNTQYF. CDR3 in DNA: TGCAGTGCGTTCGGACTAGCGGGGAATACGCAGTATTTT.

V is TRBV14 and J is TRBJ2-2, with D unclear. CDR1 and CDR2 (germline): SGHDN, FVKESK. There are 15 residues in the CDR3. Trimming stripped 1 base from V and 5 bases from J, with 11 bases between. The CDR3 DNA follows: TGTGCCAGCAGCCAAGGCAATACGAGGACCGGGGAGCTGTTTTTT. Encoded protein: CASSQGNTRTGELFF.

The rearrangement uses TRBV29-1 and TRBJ1-5; D not resolved. The CDR3 consists of 12 residues. The V gene lost 5 bases and the J gene lost 5 bases, with 10 bases spanning the gap. Germline lookup yields CDR1 SQVTM and CDR2 ANQGSEA. The CDR3 reads CSVQVSDQPQHF. Written as DNA, the CDR3 is TGCAGCGTTCAGGTATCCGATCAGCCCCAGCATTTT.

This sequence joins TRBV6-2 or TRBV6-3 and TRBJ2-7; D gene ambiguous. The germline V gene has CDR1 MNHEY and CDR2 SVGEGT. CDR3 size: 15 residues. The V and J ends lost 0 bases and 2 bases respectively, with 11 bases between them. The CDR3 protein is CASSYSGPSTYEQYF. The CDR3 nucleotides are TGTGCCAGCAGTTACTCTGGCCCCTCCACCTACGAGCAGTACTTC.

This clonotype appeared a few times. This chain joins TRBV29-1 and TRBJ2-2; 9 bases fit TRBD1. Germline loops: CDR1 SQVTM, CDR2 ANQGSEA. The CDR3 has 15 amino acids. V lost 4 bases, J lost 4 bases, and 7 bases stayed unmatched. CDR3 DNA sequence: TGCAGCGTTGGTAACAGGGGGCGCGGCACCGGGGAGCTGTTTTTT. This sequence encodes CSVGNRGRGTGELFF.

The V call is TRBV7-3, the J call TRBJ2-2; D not certain. Per germline, CDR1 SGHTA and CDR2 FQGTGA. Trimming took off 1 base at V and 6 bases at J, with 9 bases between the two ends. This CDR3 contains 14 residues. The CDR3 reads CASSLSEVAGELFF. CDR3 in DNA: TGTGCCAGCAGCTTAAGTGAAGTGGCCGGGGAGCTGTTTTTT. Filled out from reference TRBV7-3 and TRBJ2-2, the complete variable domain reads GAGVSQTPSNKVTEKGKYVELRCDPISGHTALYWYRQSLGQGPEFLIYFQGTGAADDSGLPNDRFFAVRPEGSVSTLKIQRTERGDSAVYLCASSLSEVAGELFFGEGSRLTVL.

The rearrangement uses TRBV6-2 or TRBV6-3 and TRBJ2-2; possibly TRBD2 for D (5 bases). The germline V and J ends were trimmed by 8 bases and 6 bases, with 7 bases remaining between them. The CDR3 is 11 amino acids. Germline loops: CDR1 MNHEY, CDR2 SVGEGT. The CDR3 sequence is CASLEAGELFF. Written as DNA, the CDR3 is TGTGCCAGCCTGGAGGCCGGGGAGCTGTTTTTT.

The chain uses TRBV20-1 and TRBJ1-3; no clear D gene. The CDR3 contains 13 residues. Trimming removed 1 base from V and 3 bases from J, with 7 bases in between. Germline V gives CDR1 DFQATT, CDR2 SNEGSKA (reference sequence). The CDR3 here is CSARGRVGNTIYF. The DNA for the CDR3 is TGCAGTGCTAGAGGACGTGTTGGAAACACCATATATTTT.

This clonotype was seen more than once but under ten times. This chain joins TRBV7-3 and TRBJ1-3; D not resolved. V was clipped by 5 bases and J by 9 bases, with 20 bases between them. Germline CDR1 is SGHTA and CDR2 is FQGTGA. This CDR3 has 15 residues. DNA of the CDR3: TGTGCCAGCAGCCCCGGTGGCCCCGGTTGGTCCACCATATATTTT. This codes for CASSPGGPGWSTIYF.

The chain is built from TRBV7-2 and TRBJ2-7, with TRBD2 identical over 11 bases. Looked up from germline, CDR1 is SGHTA and CDR2 is FQGNSA. With 4 bases clipped from V and 2 bases from J, the junction kept 7 bases outside the gene matches. This CDR3 spans 16 amino acids. The CDR3 nucleotides read TGTGCCAGCAGCTGGGGACTAGCGGAGGGAACCTACGAGCAGTACTTC. Residues: CASSWGLAEGTYEQYF.

Many counts were recorded for this clonotype. The V and J genes are TRBV9 and TRBJ2-5; maybe TRBD2 (6 bases). Between the trimmed V and J ends, which lost 4 bases and 5 bases, there was a span of 15 bases. In germline, CDR1 is SGDLS, CDR2 YYNGEE. This CDR3 is built from 14 residues. This chain's CDR3 is CASSRGSGLETQYF. CDR3 nucleotides: TGTGCCAGCAGCCGTGGGAGCGGGCTGGAGACCCAGTACTTC.

This clonotype was seen only a few times. This chain links TRBV7-8 with TRBJ2-3; 8 positions match TRBD1. Germline V gives CDR1 SGHVS, CDR2 FQNEAQ. The CDR3 covers 13 residues. V trimming: 5 bases; J trimming: 6 bases; junction bases outside the gene matches: 4. CDR3 in DNA: TGTGCCAGCAGCGCCCGACAGGGGGATACGCAGTATTTT. Protein sequence: CASSARQGDTQYF.

At least ten counts were recorded for this clonotype. The chain links TRBV7-9 to TRBJ2-2; no definite D call. Trimming stripped 1 base from V and 0 bases from J, with 9 bases between. The CDR3 spans 16 residues. Per the germline V gene, CDR1 is SEHNR and CDR2 is FQNEAQ (reference sequence). The CDR3, as DNA: TGTGCCAGCAGCTTAGGTCTAGTCGCGAACACCGGGGAGCTGTTTTTT. The encoded protein is CASSLGLVANTGELFF.

This clonotype was seen ten or more times. The genes are TRBV5-1 and TRBJ2-7; 7 bases map to TRBD2. This CDR3 has 14 amino acids. Germline V gene sequence: CDR1 SGHRS, CDR2 YFSETQ. Unmatched junction bases numbered 7, after V lost 0 bases and J lost 7 bases. The CDR3 DNA follows: TGCGCCAGCAGCTTGGGAACTAGCGTGTATGAGCAGTACTTC. Protein product: CASSLGTSVYEQYF.

This chain joins TRBV29-1 and TRBJ2-5; 11 bases fit TRBD1. V shed 6 bases, J shed 3 bases, and the junction held 12 bases outside the gene matches. Germline-derived CDR1 and CDR2 are SQVTM and ANQGSEA. The CDR3 contains 16 residues. The CDR3 nucleotides are TGCAGCGTCTTCAGCCGGGGGACAGGGGGGGAAGAGACCCAGTACTTC. Its translation is CSVFSRGTGGEETQYF.

This clonotype was found a few times. The J gene is TRBJ2-1, the V gene TRBV12-3 or TRBV12-4, with a possible D match to TRBD2 (5 bases). Trimming left V 6 bases short and J 0 bases short, with 9 bases between. The CDR3 spans 14 residues. The CDR3 loop reads CASREGSSYNEQFF. The CDR3 coding sequence is TGTGCCAGCAGGGAAGGGAGCTCCTACAATGAGCAGTTCTTC.

This clonotype was counted a few times. The chain combines TRBV7-9 with TRBJ1-4; maybe TRBD1 (6 bases). CDR3 length equals 13 residues. Germline V CDR1 and CDR2: SEHNR, FQNEAQ (reference sequence). The V end was cut by 2 bases, the J end by 8 bases, with 9 bases between. CDR3 amino acids: CASSLLDSEKLFF. The CDR3 bases are TGTGCCAGCAGCTTACTGGACAGCGAAAAACTGTTTTTT. Looking up the rest from reference TRBV7-9 and TRBJ1-4 gives the full variable domain: DTGVSQNPRHKITKRGQNVTFRCDPISEHNRLYWYRQTLGQGPEFLTYFQNEAQLEKSRLLSDRFSAERPKGSFSTLEIQRTEQGDSAMYLCASSLLDSEKLFFGSGTQLSVL.

The chain joins TRBV5-1 to TRBJ2-5; D is ambiguous. The germline gives CDR1 SGHRS, CDR2 YFSETQ. V shed 0 bases and J shed 9 bases, with 9 bases lying between them. The CDR3 is made up of 12 amino acids. CDR3 in amino acids: CASSLEFFPQYF. The CDR3 nucleotides read TGCGCCAGCAGCTTGGAATTTTTTCCCCAGTACTTC.

This clonotype showed up many times. The rearrangement uses TRBV6-2 or TRBV6-3 and TRBJ2-7, with D hard to call. V lost 2 bases, J lost 4 bases, and 6 bases lay in between. This CDR3 contains 12 residues. CDR1 and CDR2 (germline): MNHEY, SVGEGT. The CDR3: CASSYPVYEQYF. The CDR3, as DNA: TGTGCCAGCAGTTACCCAGTTTACGAGCAGTACTTC.

For the CDR3, the DNA is TGTGCCAGCAGTTTAGAGGGCAGGGTGTCGGATGGCTACACCTTC. Its translation is CASSLEGRVSDGYTF. The V gene is TRBV12-3 or TRBV12-4, the J gene TRBJ1-2, with D perhaps TRBD1 (5 bases). V shed 1 base and J shed 6 bases, with 15 bases lying between them. CDR3 length: 15 residues.

In this sample, this clonotype turned up many times. The gene calls are TRBV28 and TRBJ2-3, with D perhaps being TRBD1 or TRBD2 (5 bases each). The germline CDR1 and CDR2 sequences are MDHEN and SYDVKM. The length of the CDR3 is 12 residues. The CDR3 DNA sequence: TGTGCTTCCTGGGACAGCACAGATACGCAGTATTTT. It is translated as CASWDSTDTQYF.

This clonotype was counted at least ten times. This sequence joins TRBV15 and TRBJ2-1; TRBD1 might be the D (6 bases). Germline loops: CDR1 LNHNV, CDR2 YYDKDF (reference sequence). V gave up 8 bases and J gave up 4 bases, with 15 bases separating them. This CDR3 has 14 residues. CDR3 residues: CATLNGTQYNEQFF. CDR3 DNA: TGTGCCACCTTGAACGGGACACAATACAATGAGCAGTTCTTC.

This clonotype was seen a few times. The chain is built from TRBV7-9 and TRBJ2-1; 8 nucleotides agree with TRBD2. Germline CDR1 SEHNR, CDR2 FQNEAQ (reference sequence). CDR3 length: 16 residues. Losses at the gene ends were 6 bases for V and 4 bases for J; bases not matched to a gene: 11. For the CDR3, the DNA is TGTGCCAGCAGTCCTTCAAGCGGGAGTAAGTACAATGAGCAGTTCTTC. Translated: CASSPSSGSKYNEQFF.

This clonotype was seen only a few times. The V and J genes are TRBV28 and TRBJ2-6; 7 bases are a match to TRBD1. V was clipped by 5 bases and J by 0 bases; unmatched bases: 4. CDR1 and CDR2 from the germline V gene are MDHEN and SYDVKM. The CDR3 is 16 residues long. CDR3 sequence reads: CASSGDSNSGANVLTF. CDR3 coding DNA: TGTGCCAGCAGTGGGGACAGTAACTCTGGGGCCAACGTCCTGACTTTC.

The chain employs TRBV30 and TRBJ2-3; D gene uncertain. CDR3 length: 12 residues. V lost 5 bases and J 4 bases, leaving 10 bases between the germline ends. Germline V CDR1 and CDR2: GTSNPN, SVGIG (reference sequence). The CDR3 sequence: CAWSVDADTQYF. For the CDR3, the DNA is TGTGCCTGGTCGGTCGACGCAGATACGCAGTATTTT.

This clonotype has a count of ten or more. The rearrangement joins TRBV5-6 to TRBJ2-1; the D gene is possibly TRBD1 (5 bases). Germline assignment: CDR1 SGHDT and CDR2 YYEEEE. This CDR3 has 15 residues. V dropped 5 bases and J dropped 0 bases, with 12 bases sitting between them. The CDR3 DNA sequence: TGTGCCAGCAGGGGGCCGAGGAGCTCCTACAATGAGCAGTTCTTC. Translated, it gives CASRGPRSSYNEQFF.

This clonotype has just a few counts. The chain uses TRBV18 and TRBJ2-1, with D possibly matching TRBD2 (5 bases). The CDR3 sequence is 16 residues long. From germline, CDR1 is KGHSH and CDR2 LQKENI. Trimming took off 7 bases at V and 0 bases at J, with 16 bases between the two ends. The CDR3 coding sequence is TGTGCCAGCTACCCTAGCTCCCCCAGCTCCTACAATGAGCAGTTCTTC. Translated, it gives CASYPSSPSSYNEQFF.

This clonotype has only a few counts. The CDR3: CASSYSGQGGRGYTF. The CDR3 region has the DNA TGTGCCAGCAGTTACTCTGGACAGGGGGGACGCGGCTACACCTTC. V usage is TRBV6-5 and J usage is TRBJ1-2, with 10 nucleotides matching TRBD1. V trimming: 0 bases; J trimming: 8 bases; junction bases outside the gene matches: 6. The germline CDR1 and CDR2 sequences are MNHEY and SVGAGI. This CDR3 comprises 15 residues.

At least ten counts were recorded for this clonotype. The chain employs TRBV12-3 or TRBV12-4 and TRBJ2-1, with 7 nucleotides matching TRBD1. CDR3 size: 13 residues. V lost 4 bases, J lost 15 bases, and 12 bases stayed unmatched. CDR3 sequence: CASSSLQGSPPFF. The CDR3, as DNA: TGTGCCAGCAGTTCCTTACAGGGGTCCCCTCCGTTCTTC.